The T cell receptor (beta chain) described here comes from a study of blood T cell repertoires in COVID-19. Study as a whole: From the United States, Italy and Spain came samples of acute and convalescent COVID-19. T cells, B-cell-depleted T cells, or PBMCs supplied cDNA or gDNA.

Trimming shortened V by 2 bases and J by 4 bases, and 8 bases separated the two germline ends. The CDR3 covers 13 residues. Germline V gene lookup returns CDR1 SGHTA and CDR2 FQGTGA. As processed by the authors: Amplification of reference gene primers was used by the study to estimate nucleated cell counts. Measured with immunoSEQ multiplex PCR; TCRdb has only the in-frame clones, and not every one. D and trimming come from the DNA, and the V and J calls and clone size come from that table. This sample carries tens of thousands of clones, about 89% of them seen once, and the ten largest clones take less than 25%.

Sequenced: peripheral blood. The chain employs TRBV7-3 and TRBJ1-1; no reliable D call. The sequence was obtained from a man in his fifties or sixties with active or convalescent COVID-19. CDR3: CASSLRESTEAFF. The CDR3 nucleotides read TGTGCCAGCAGCTTACGGGAGAGCACTGAAGCTTTCTTT.